This TCR beta chain was retrieved from a study of CD8 T cells in ankylosing spondylitis. Overall study findings and caveats: The study identified a TCR beta motif of fewer than 10 highly homologous variants that appeared characteristic of ankylosing spondylitis blood. Researchers reportedly found disease-linked clones significantly enriched in matched ankylosing spondylitis synovial fluid. Disease-linked clones bore a CD8+ phenotype and were relatively rare in peripheral blood. Some of these motif variants have turned up before, in reports on reactive arthritis synovial fluid and blood.

MiXCR, applied by TCRdb to the 5' RACE reads, yields one record per CDR3 protein. The data contain about 130,000 distinct CDR3 sequences, roughly 6.6% of them singletons. Germline CDR1 is MNHEY and CDR2 is SMNVEV (reference sequence). V was trimmed by 4 bases and J by 5 bases, leaving 14 bases between them. This CDR3 region has 14 residues. Concerning this clonotype: Its specificity is not known.

This TCR derives from a male donor with ankylosing spondylitis or in good health (not recorded which). Sequenced sample: blood, either unsorted or a sorted T cell fraction (not recorded which). The V and J genes are TRBV27 and TRBJ1-2, with a weak D call TRBD1 (5 bases). The CDR3 DNA follows: TGTGCCAGCAGTTCGCGGGCAGGGCATTATGGCTACACCTTC. Its protein product is CASSSRAGHYGYTF.